This T cell receptor (beta chain) was documented in a study of blood T cell repertoires in COVID-19. The V segment lost 4 bases and the J segment 0 bases; nucleotides outside the gene matches: 2. The CDR3 runs 15 residues. Germline values: CDR1 SGDLS, CDR2 YYNGEE. Recovered status applied to Cohort 3 donors who had two consecutive negative PCRs. It also applied to those with clearance or with symptom resolution. Clones were sequenced by immunoSEQ multiplex PCR, and TCRdb holds only the in-frame ones, with some missing. The profile shows 200,000 to 250,000 clones, just under 85% of them singletons. The TCR comes from a man aged 40-50 years who had recovered from COVID-19. J is TRBJ2-2 and V is TRBV9; TRBD2 agrees at 8 bases. The sample comprised PBMCs or T cells enriched from blood (not recorded which). CDR3 protein: CASSSGGANTGELFF. CDR3 nucleotides: TGTGCCAGCAGCTCCGGGGGGGCGAACACCGGGGAGCTGTTTTTT.